A selection of T cell receptor beta chains follows, all from one sample in a study of blood T cell repertoires in COVID-19. Measured with immunoSEQ multiplex PCR; TCRdb has only the in-frame clones, and not every one. The sample yields over 80,000 clones, more than 70% seen once. Sequencing input: peripheral blood. These receptors were collected from a human donor in a cohort sampled during active COVID-19. CDR3s include the opening cysteine and the closing phenylalanine or tryptophan. D genes are given only for firm matches. Expanded clones are given a class, and other clones once, few, many or no size at all.

clone_size: few; d_call: -; cdr3_length: 16; j_call: TRBJ1-2; v_call: TRBV5-4; cdr3_nt: TGTGCCAGCAACTCCTGGTCCAGCGGGGGGGCTAATGGCTACACCTTC; cdr3_aa: CASNSWSSGGANGYTF
clone_size: -; d_call: -; cdr3_length: 14; j_call: TRBJ2-3; v_call: TRBV3-1/TRBV3-2; cdr3_nt: TGTGCCAGCAGCCTCCCATCTCTTGAGGATACGCAGTATTTT; cdr3_aa: CASSLPSLEDTQYF
clone_size: -; d_call: -; cdr3_length: 12; j_call: TRBJ2-5; v_call: TRBV3-1/TRBV3-2; cdr3_nt: TGTGCCAGCAGCCGTTCGCAAGAGACCCAGTACTTC; cdr3_aa: CASSRSQETQYF
clone_size: -; d_call: -; cdr3_length: 14; j_call: TRBJ2-7; v_call: TRBV18; cdr3_nt: TGTGCCAGCTCACCAAGCTACAGCACCTACGAGCAGTACTTC; cdr3_aa: CASSPSYSTYEQYF
clone_size: -; d_call: TRBD2; cdr3_length: 17; j_call: TRBJ2-7; v_call: TRBV5-8; cdr3_nt: TGTGCCAGCAGCCCGGGAGGGTGGCAGGGGAGCTCCTACGAGCAGTACTTC; cdr3_aa: CASSPGGWQGSSYEQYF
clone_size: -; d_call: TRBD1; cdr3_length: 13; j_call: TRBJ1-4; v_call: TRBV7-8; cdr3_nt: TGTGCCAGCAGCGCAGGGGGCAGTGAAAAACTGTTTTTT; cdr3_aa: CASSAGGSEKLFF
clone_size: few; d_call: -; cdr3_length: 13; j_call: TRBJ1-2; v_call: TRBV3-1/TRBV3-2; cdr3_nt: TGTGCCAGCAGCCATGATCCGGTTTATGGCTACACCTTC; cdr3_aa: CASSHDPVYGYTF
clone_size: -; d_call: -; cdr3_length: 14; j_call: TRBJ1-2; v_call: TRBV9; cdr3_nt: TGTGCCAGCAGCCCGATAACAGGGTATTATGGCTACACCTTC; cdr3_aa: CASSPITGYYGYTF
clone_size: -; d_call: -; cdr3_length: 12; j_call: TRBJ2-1; v_call: TRBV25-1; cdr3_nt: TGTGCCAGCAGTCGACGGGGGAATGAGCAGTTCTTC; cdr3_aa: CASSRRGNEQFF
clone_size: -; d_call: TRBD2; cdr3_length: 15; j_call: TRBJ2-1; v_call: TRBV5-1; cdr3_nt: TGCGCCAGCAGCTTGGGCCGGTGGGAGGGCAATGAGCAGTTCTTC; cdr3_aa: CASSLGRWEGNEQFF
clone_size: -; d_call: TRBD1; cdr3_length: 15; j_call: TRBJ1-2; v_call: TRBV5-1; cdr3_nt: TGCGCCAGCAGCTTAGCACAGGGGACCATCAATGGCTACACCTTC; cdr3_aa: CASSLAQGTINGYTF
clone_size: -; d_call: -; cdr3_length: 14; j_call: TRBJ1-2; v_call: TRBV24-1; cdr3_nt: TGTGCCACCAGCTTCGACAGGACTGGGTATGGCTACACCTTC; cdr3_aa: CATSFDRTGYGYTF
clone_size: -; d_call: -; cdr3_length: 16; j_call: TRBJ2-3; v_call: TRBV14; cdr3_nt: TGTGCCAGCAGCCAATTGGGAGACGGGATGGGAGATACGCAGTATTTT; cdr3_aa: CASSQLGDGMGDTQYF
clone_size: -; d_call: -; cdr3_length: 15; j_call: TRBJ2-2; v_call: TRBV9; cdr3_nt: TGTGCCAGCAGCGTAGTAGGGGGAAACACCGGGGAGCTGTTTTTT; cdr3_aa: CASSVVGGNTGELFF
clone_size: once; d_call: TRBD2; cdr3_length: 17; j_call: TRBJ2-2; v_call: TRBV4-3; cdr3_nt: TGCGCCAGCAGCCAAACCGGGACTAGCGGAAATACCGGGGAGCTGTTTTTT; cdr3_aa: CASSQTGTSGNTGELFF
clone_size: -; d_call: TRBD2; cdr3_length: 18; j_call: TRBJ2-1; v_call: TRBV5-4; cdr3_nt: TGTGCCAGCAGCCGCGGACTAGCGGGAGTAAGCTCCTACAATGAGCAGTTCTTC; cdr3_aa: CASSRGLAGVSSYNEQFF
clone_size: -; d_call: -; cdr3_length: 15; j_call: TRBJ1-2; v_call: TRBV4-2; cdr3_nt: TGTGCCAGCAGCCAAGATCAATCCAGGGCCTATGGCTACACCTTC; cdr3_aa: CASSQDQSRAYGYTF
clone_size: once; d_call: TRBD2; cdr3_length: 18; j_call: TRBJ2-3; v_call: TRBV7-6; cdr3_nt: TGTGCCAGCAGTTCAGGGAAATGGACTAGCGGGAGGGGGGATACGCAGTATTTT; cdr3_aa: CASSSGKWTSGRGDTQYF
clone_size: -; d_call: -; cdr3_length: 18; j_call: TRBJ1-2; v_call: TRBV4-2; cdr3_nt: TGTGCCAGCAGCCAAGGTACGGACTTCGGCCCAGCTAACTATGGCTACACCTTC; cdr3_aa: CASSQGTDFGPANYGYTF
clone_size: -; d_call: TRBD2; cdr3_length: 15; j_call: TRBJ2-7; v_call: TRBV9; cdr3_nt: TGTGCCAGCAGCGCCCGCGGGGAGGGCCTCTACGAGCAGTACTTC; cdr3_aa: CASSARGEGLYEQYF
clone_size: -; d_call: -; cdr3_length: 13; j_call: TRBJ1-5; v_call: TRBV29-1; cdr3_nt: TGCAGCGTTGAGCAGGGGAGCAATCAGCCCCAGCATTTT; cdr3_aa: CSVEQGSNQPQHF
clone_size: few; d_call: TRBD1; cdr3_length: 16; j_call: TRBJ1-4; v_call: TRBV5-6; cdr3_nt: TGTGCCAGCAGCAGTAACCAGGGGGCTGCTAATGAAAAACTGTTTTTT; cdr3_aa: CASSSNQGAANEKLFF
clone_size: -; d_call: TRBD2; cdr3_length: 17; j_call: TRBJ2-4; v_call: TRBV5-6; cdr3_nt: TGTGCCAGCAGCCCCGGGACTAGCGGCGTATTGGGTGGCATTCAGTACTTC; cdr3_aa: CASSPGTSGVLGGIQYF
clone_size: few; d_call: TRBD2; cdr3_length: 19; j_call: TRBJ2-2; v_call: TRBV4-1; cdr3_nt: TGCGCCAGCAGCCAAGATAGGCTAGCGGGAGTTTTTAACACCGGGGAGCTGTTTTTT; cdr3_aa: CASSQDRLAGVFNTGELFF
clone_size: -; d_call: -; cdr3_length: 12; j_call: TRBJ1-2; v_call: TRBV28; cdr3_nt: TGTGCCAGCACGACAGGAAACTATGGCTACACCTTC; cdr3_aa: CASTTGNYGYTF
clone_size: once; d_call: TRBD1; cdr3_length: 13; j_call: TRBJ2-2; v_call: TRBV6-5; cdr3_nt: TGTGCCAGCAGTTTCACAGGGGCCGGGGAGCTGTTTTTT; cdr3_aa: CASSFTGAGELFF
clone_size: once; d_call: -; cdr3_length: 15; j_call: TRBJ1-3; v_call: TRBV7-8; cdr3_nt: TGTGCCAGCAGCTTCGGGGGAAACTCTGGAAACACCATATATTTT; cdr3_aa: CASSFGGNSGNTIYF
clone_size: -; d_call: -; cdr3_length: 16; j_call: TRBJ1-5; v_call: TRBV19; cdr3_nt: TGTGCCAGTAGTTCAGGGGTCGAATATAGCAATCAGCCCCAGCATTTT; cdr3_aa: CASSSGVEYSNQPQHF
clone_size: -; d_call: -; cdr3_length: 15; j_call: TRBJ2-1; v_call: TRBV19; cdr3_nt: TGTGCCAGTAGTTCTCCTAGGCGGGGCAACAATGAGCAGTTCTTC; cdr3_aa: CASSSPRRGNNEQFF
clone_size: -; d_call: -; cdr3_length: 14; j_call: TRBJ2-4; v_call: TRBV7-2; cdr3_nt: TGTGCCAGCAGCTTATTCGGACAAGGAAACATTCAGTACTTC; cdr3_aa: CASSLFGQGNIQYF
clone_size: -; d_call: -; cdr3_length: 13; j_call: TRBJ1-2; v_call: TRBV19; cdr3_nt: TGTGCCAGTAGTCCGACGGGCGGGGGCGGCTACACCTTC; cdr3_aa: CASSPTGGGGYTF
clone_size: -; d_call: -; cdr3_length: 16; j_call: TRBJ2-3; v_call: TRBV6-1; cdr3_nt: TGTGCCAGCAGTGTGGAGGCGGACTCAAGCACAGATACGCAGTATTTT; cdr3_aa: CASSVEADSSTDTQYF
clone_size: -; d_call: TRBD1; cdr3_length: 15; j_call: TRBJ1-1; v_call: TRBV10-3; cdr3_nt: TGTGCCATTAAGGGCTCGACAGGGGATAACACTGAAGCTTTCTTT; cdr3_aa: CAIKGSTGDNTEAFF
clone_size: once; d_call: -; cdr3_length: 17; j_call: TRBJ2-1; v_call: TRBV7-2; cdr3_nt: TGTGCCAGCAGCCTCCTTCAAGCGCTGAGCTCCTACAATGAGCAGTTCTTC; cdr3_aa: CASSLLQALSSYNEQFF
clone_size: once; d_call: -; cdr3_length: 17; j_call: TRBJ2-3; v_call: TRBV7-3; cdr3_nt: TGTGCCAGCAGCTTACAGGGTTGGCACAGGGCCACAGATACGCAGTATTTT; cdr3_aa: CASSLQGWHRATDTQYF
clone_size: -; d_call: -; cdr3_length: 14; j_call: TRBJ2-1; v_call: TRBV2; cdr3_nt: TGTGCCAGCATACTTACCCTAGCCTACAATGAGCAGTTCTTC; cdr3_aa: CASILTLAYNEQFF
clone_size: once; d_call: TRBD2; cdr3_length: 15; j_call: TRBJ2-1; v_call: TRBV9; cdr3_nt: TGTGCCAGCAGTATAAGCGGGGGGGTGGACAATGAGCAGTTCTTC; cdr3_aa: CASSISGGVDNEQFF
clone_size: -; d_call: TRBD2; cdr3_length: 16; j_call: TRBJ2-6; v_call: TRBV11-3; cdr3_nt: TGTGCCAGCAGCTTGGGCGGGGGCTCTGGGGCCAACGTCCTGACTTTC; cdr3_aa: CASSLGGGSGANVLTF
clone_size: -; d_call: TRBD2; cdr3_length: 17; j_call: TRBJ2-6; v_call: TRBV19; cdr3_nt: TGTGCCAGTAGTAGCCTAGCGGGAGGTTCTGGGGCCAACGTCCTGACTTTC; cdr3_aa: CASSSLAGGSGANVLTF
clone_size: -; d_call: TRBD2; cdr3_length: 15; j_call: TRBJ2-1; v_call: TRBV25-1; cdr3_nt: TGTGCCAGCACCGGAGGGACTATTCGGGGAAATGAGCAGTTCTTC; cdr3_aa: CASTGGTIRGNEQFF
clone_size: -; d_call: -; cdr3_length: 13; j_call: TRBJ1-2; v_call: TRBV7-9; cdr3_nt: TGTGCCAGCAGCTTCGACGGAGACTATGGCTACACCTTC; cdr3_aa: CASSFDGDYGYTF
clone_size: -; d_call: TRBD1; cdr3_length: 13; j_call: TRBJ2-1; v_call: TRBV7-9; cdr3_nt: TGTGCCAGCAGCACTCTACAGGGGGTTGAGCAGTTCTTC; cdr3_aa: CASSTLQGVEQFF
clone_size: -; d_call: -; cdr3_length: 15; j_call: TRBJ1-1; v_call: TRBV7-3; cdr3_nt: TGTGCCAGCAGCGCCGTAGGGGGAGTGAACACTGAAGCTTTCTTT; cdr3_aa: CASSAVGGVNTEAFF